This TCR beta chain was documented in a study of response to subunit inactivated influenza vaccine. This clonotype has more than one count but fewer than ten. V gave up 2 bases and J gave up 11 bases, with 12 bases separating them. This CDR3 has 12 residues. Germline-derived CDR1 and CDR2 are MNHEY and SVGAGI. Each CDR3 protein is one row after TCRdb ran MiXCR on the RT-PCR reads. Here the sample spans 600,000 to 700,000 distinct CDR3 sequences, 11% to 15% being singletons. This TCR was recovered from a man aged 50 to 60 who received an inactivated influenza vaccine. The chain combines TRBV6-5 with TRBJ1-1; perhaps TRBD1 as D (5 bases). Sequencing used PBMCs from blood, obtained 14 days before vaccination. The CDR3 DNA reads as TGTGCCAGCAGTTACGAAGGGGCGGGGGCTTTCTTT. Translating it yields CASSYEGAGAFF.